One sample yielded the 17 T cell receptor beta chains listed below, sequenced in a study of OX40 agonist ivuxolimab in advanced cancers. Here immunoSEQ multiplex PCR was the method, and the copy in TCRdb shows in-frame clones only, minus some. The top ten hold 1.3% of the sample, which has tens of thousands of clones, 87% seen once. This sample comprised CD4+ or CD8+ T cells sorted from blood, obtained in a trial of the OX40 agonist ivuxolimab. These receptors all come from an adult with an advanced solid tumor such as melanoma, head and neck, liver or kidney cancer.

The chain recombines TRBV15 with TRBJ1-1; unclear D gene. Trimming left V 0 bases short and J 5 bases short, with 7 bases between. The CDR3 sequence is 13 residues long. Germline-derived CDR1 and CDR2 are LNHNV and YYDKDF (reference sequence). The CDR3 DNA reads as TGTGCCACCAGCAGAGAAGCAAGTACTGAAGCTTTCTTT. This encodes CATSREASTEAFF.

The V and J genes are TRBV9 and TRBJ2-3; a possible D gene is TRBD1 (6 bases). The V gene's germline CDR1 is SGDLS and CDR2 YYNGEE. Trimming cost V 0 bases and J 6 bases, with 11 bases left between them. CDR3 length: 14 amino acids. The CDR3 sequence: CASSVDHRGDTQYF. The CDR3, as DNA: TGTGCCAGCAGCGTAGACCATAGGGGGGATACGCAGTATTTT.

The V call is TRBV11-3, the J call TRBJ1-1; D is possibly TRBD1 (5 bases). Trimming stripped 0 bases from V and 6 bases from J, with 8 bases between. The CDR3 consists of 13 residues. The germline V gene encodes CDR1 SGHNT and CDR2 YENEEA. CDR3 sequence: CASSLDGAAEAFF. The DNA of the CDR3 is TGTGCCAGCAGCTTAGACGGGGCCGCTGAAGCTTTCTTT.

The chain is built from TRBV5-4 and TRBJ1-3; maybe TRBD1 (6 bases). V lost 5 bases, J lost 0 bases, and 15 bases lay in between. Germline loops: CDR1 SGHNT, CDR2 YYREEE (reference sequence). The CDR3 loop spans 16 amino acids. For the CDR3, the DNA is TGTGCCAGCAGTTCCGGGACAAAAATCTCTGGAAACACCATATATTTT. This encodes CASSSGTKISGNTIYF.

V gene TRBV5-6 combines with J gene TRBJ1-1; 7 bases are shared with TRBD1. The CDR3 has 15 residues. Germline lookup yields CDR1 SGHDT and CDR2 YYEEEE. The trim removed 4 bases at V and 0 bases at J, leaving 6 bases unmatched. In DNA form, the CDR3 reads TGTGCCAGCAGCGGATTACAGGGGCTGAACACTGAAGCTTTCTTT. Its protein is CASSGLQGLNTEAFF. Supplemented by reference TRBV5-6 and TRBJ1-1, the full variable domain reads DAGVTQSPTHLIKTRGQQVTLRCSPKSGHDTVSWYQQALGQGPQFIFQYYEEEERQRGNFPDRFSGHQFPNYSSELNVNALLLGDSALYLCASSGLQGLNTEAFFGQGTRLTVV.

The V and J genes are TRBV2 and TRBJ1-3; D is perhaps TRBD1 (6 bases). This CDR3 has 15 amino acids. Deletions cut 5 bases from V and 2 bases from J, with 13 bases between. Germline CDR1 and CDR2: SNHLY and FYNNEI. The CDR3, as DNA: TGTGCCAGCAGTCCGGGACATTCGGCTGGAAACACCATATATTTT. Its protein is CASSPGHSAGNTIYF.

The chain links TRBV7-9 to TRBJ2-5; 11 bases fit TRBD1. V lost 5 bases, J lost 4 bases, and 3 bases stayed unmatched. CDR1 SEHNR and CDR2 FQNEAQ come from the germline V gene (reference sequence). This CDR3 region has 14 residues. In DNA form, the CDR3 reads TGTGCCAGCAGCCAGGGACAGGGGGGAGAGACCCAGTACTTC. Translating gives CASSQGQGGETQYF. Drawing the rest from reference TRBV7-9 and TRBJ2-5, the complete variable domain is DTGVSQNPRHKITKRGQNVTFRCDPISEHNRLYWYRQTLGQGPEFLTYFQNEAQLEKSRLLSDRFSAERPKGSFSTLEIQRTEQGDSAMYLCASSQGQGGETQYFGPGTRLLVL.

The rearrangement links TRBV6-5 to TRBJ1-5, with D perhaps TRBD1 (5 bases). The CDR3 consists of 14 residues. Trimming left V 5 bases short and J 5 bases short, with 13 bases between. Per the germline V gene, CDR1 is MNHEY and CDR2 is SVGAGI. CDR3 coding DNA: TGTGCCAGCAGTGAGAACAGGCGGGATCAGCCCCAGCATTTT. Amino acid sequence: CASSENRRDQPQHF.

V and J are TRBV5-4 and TRBJ2-1; 11 nucleotides line up with TRBD2. J was trimmed by 7 bases and V by 3 bases; bases with no gene match: 12. The V gene's germline CDR1 is SGHNT and CDR2 YYREEE (reference sequence). The CDR3 has 17 residues. CDR3 DNA: TGTGCCAGCAGCTCCGGGACTAGCGGACTCGTGGGAAATGAGCAGTTCTTC. This gives the protein CASSSGTSGLVGNEQFF.

The chain joins TRBV6-5 to TRBJ1-5, with D unclear. The CDR3 has 13 residues. Germline V gives CDR1 MNHEY, CDR2 SVGAGI. With 2 bases removed from V and 4 bases from J, the gap between germline ends came to 6 bases. The CDR3 nucleotides are TGTGCCAGCAGTTACCGCCTGAATCAGCCCCAGCATTTT. Protein product: CASSYRLNQPQHF.

This rearrangement joins TRBV7-8 to TRBJ1-2; 9 bases are a match to TRBD1. V trimming: 1 base; J trimming: 6 bases; junction bases outside the gene matches: 6. The CDR3 totals 15 residues. Germline V gene data show CDR1 as SGHVS and CDR2 as FQNEAQ. In DNA, the CDR3 is TGTGCCAGCAGCTTAGTCACAGGGGGCGCAAATGGCTACACCTTC. It encodes CASSLVTGGANGYTF.

The CDR3 DNA reads TGTGCCATCAGGAAGGGGGAGACCCAGTACTTC. Protein product: CAIRKGETQYF. V usage is TRBV10-3 and J usage is TRBJ2-5, with TRBD1 as a possible D gene (5 bases). V gave up 6 bases and J gave up 5 bases, with 7 bases separating them. Germline-derived CDR1 and CDR2 are ENHRY and SYGVKD. The CDR3 runs 11 residues.

CDR3 coding DNA: TGTGCCAGCTCACCAAATTCAGGGGGGGAGACCCAGTACTTC. Its protein product is CASSPNSGGETQYF. The genes are TRBV18 and TRBJ2-5; tentatively, D is TRBD1 (7 bases). The CDR3 extends over 14 amino acids. Germline assignment: CDR1 KGHSH and CDR2 LQKENI. Trimming shortened V by 2 bases and J by 5 bases, and 12 bases separated the two germline ends.

The chain uses TRBV27 and TRBJ1-4, with 8 bases fitting TRBD1. Germline CDR1 reads MNHEY; CDR2 reads SMNVEV (reference sequence). The CDR3 is made up of 15 amino acids. V lost 5 bases and J lost 7; bases outside the gene matches: 9. For the CDR3, the DNA is TGTGCCAGCAGTCCCCCAGGGGGCCAGAGTGAAAAACTGTTTTTT. Protein product: CASSPPGGQSEKLFF.

V and J are TRBV9 and TRBJ1-5; D unresolved. The CDR3 loop spans 13 amino acids. CDR1 is SGDLS, CDR2 YYNGEE, per germline. Trimming stripped 0 bases from V and 6 bases from J, with 7 bases between. As DNA, the CDR3 is TGTGCCAGCAGCGTAGAATCGGGTCAGCCCCAGCATTTT. As protein: CASSVESGQPQHF.

The chain links TRBV5-1 to TRBJ2-2; 10 positions match TRBD1. The germline CDR1 and CDR2 sequences are SGHRS and YFSETQ. The CDR3 covers 14 residues. Germline trimming cut 4 bases from V and 8 bases from J; bases unmatched to any gene: 5. CDR3 protein: CASSTTGGSGELFF. As DNA, the CDR3 is TGCGCCAGCAGCACGACAGGGGGCTCTGGGGAGCTGTTTTTT.

The chain combines TRBV10-3 with TRBJ2-3, with TRBD2 matching 16 bases. The CDR3 sequence is 16 residues long. The ends lost 11 bases at V and 4 bases at J; junction bases unmatched: 9. The germline CDR1 and CDR2 sequences are ENHRY and SYGVKD. The CDR3 loop is CAVAGTSGRVADTQYF. CDR3 nucleotides: TGTGCCGTCGCCGGGACTAGCGGGAGGGTGGCAGATACGCAGTATTTT.